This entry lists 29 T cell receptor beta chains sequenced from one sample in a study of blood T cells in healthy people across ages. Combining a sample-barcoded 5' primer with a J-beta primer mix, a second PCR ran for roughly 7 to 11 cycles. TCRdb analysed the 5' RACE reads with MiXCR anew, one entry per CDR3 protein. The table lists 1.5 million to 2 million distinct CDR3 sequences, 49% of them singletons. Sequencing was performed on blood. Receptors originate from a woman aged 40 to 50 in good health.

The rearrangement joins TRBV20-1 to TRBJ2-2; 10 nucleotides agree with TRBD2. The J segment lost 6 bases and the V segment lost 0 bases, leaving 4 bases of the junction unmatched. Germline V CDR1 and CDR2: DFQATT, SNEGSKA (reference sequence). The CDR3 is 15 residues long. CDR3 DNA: TGCAGTGCTAGAGATCGAGCGGGGGGGCCCGGGGAGCTGTTTTTT. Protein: CSARDRAGGPGELFF.

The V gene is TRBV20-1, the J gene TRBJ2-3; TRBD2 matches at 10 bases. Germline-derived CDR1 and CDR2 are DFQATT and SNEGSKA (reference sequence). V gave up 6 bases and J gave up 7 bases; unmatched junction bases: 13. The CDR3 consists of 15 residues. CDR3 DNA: TGCAGTGCCCGTGCTAGCGGGGGACATCCAAATACGCAGTATTTT. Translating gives CSARASGGHPNTQYF.

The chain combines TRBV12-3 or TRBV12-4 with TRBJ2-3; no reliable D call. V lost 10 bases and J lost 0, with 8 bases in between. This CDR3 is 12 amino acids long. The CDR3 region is CATMGSTDTQYF. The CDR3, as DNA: TGTGCCACCATGGGGAGCACAGATACGCAGTATTTT.

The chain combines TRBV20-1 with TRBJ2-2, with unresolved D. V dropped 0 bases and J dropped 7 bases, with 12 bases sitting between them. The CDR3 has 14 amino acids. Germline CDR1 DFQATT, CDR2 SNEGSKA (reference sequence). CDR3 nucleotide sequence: TGCAGTGCTAGAGATCGCTATAAGGGCGGGGAGCTGTTTTTT. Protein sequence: CSARDRYKGGELFF.

The CDR3 reads CASSLQGTTPTEAFF. Here the CDR3 DNA reads TGTGCCAGCAGCTTACAGGGAACTACTCCCACTGAAGCTTTCTTT. J is TRBJ1-1 and V is TRBV7-3; weak D call: TRBD1 (5 bases). Germline values: CDR1 SGHTA, CDR2 FQGTGA. With 2 bases removed from V and 4 bases from J, the gap between germline ends came to 14 bases. The CDR3 spans 15 residues.

CDR3 nucleotides: TGCGCCAGCAGCTTAGAGGGACAGCTTTACGAGCAGTACTTC. Its translation: CASSLEGQLYEQYF. The chain uses TRBV5-1 and TRBJ2-7; 7 bases match TRBD1. The trim removed 2 bases at V and 4 bases at J, leaving 6 bases unmatched. Germline CDR1 and CDR2: SGHRS and YFSETQ. This CDR3 is built from 14 residues.

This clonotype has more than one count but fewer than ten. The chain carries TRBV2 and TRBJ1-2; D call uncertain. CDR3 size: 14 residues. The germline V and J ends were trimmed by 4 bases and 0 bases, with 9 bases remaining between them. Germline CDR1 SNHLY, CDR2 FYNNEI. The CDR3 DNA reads TGTGCCAGCAGTGTATACACTTCTAACTATGGCTACACCTTC. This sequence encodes CASSVYTSNYGYTF.

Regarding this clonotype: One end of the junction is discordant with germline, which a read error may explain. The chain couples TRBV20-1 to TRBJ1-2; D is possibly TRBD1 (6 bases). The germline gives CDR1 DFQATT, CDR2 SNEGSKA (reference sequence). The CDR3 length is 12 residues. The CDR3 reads CSATGETYGHTF. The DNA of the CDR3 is TGCAGTGCTACAGGGGAGACCTATGGCCACACCTTC.

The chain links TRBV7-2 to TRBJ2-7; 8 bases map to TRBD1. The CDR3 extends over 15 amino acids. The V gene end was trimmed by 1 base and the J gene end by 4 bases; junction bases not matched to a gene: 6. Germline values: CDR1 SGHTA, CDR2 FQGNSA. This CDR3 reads CASSLVEDRAYEQYF. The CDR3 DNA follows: TGTGCCAGCAGCTTAGTAGAGGACAGGGCATACGAGCAGTACTTC.

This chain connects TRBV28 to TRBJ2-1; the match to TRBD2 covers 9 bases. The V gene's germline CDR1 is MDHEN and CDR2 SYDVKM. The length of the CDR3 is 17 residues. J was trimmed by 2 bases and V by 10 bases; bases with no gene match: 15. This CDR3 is CATAQGDSGGPYNEQFF. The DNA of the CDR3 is TGTGCCACCGCGCAGGGGGATAGCGGGGGCCCCTACAATGAGCAGTTCTTC.

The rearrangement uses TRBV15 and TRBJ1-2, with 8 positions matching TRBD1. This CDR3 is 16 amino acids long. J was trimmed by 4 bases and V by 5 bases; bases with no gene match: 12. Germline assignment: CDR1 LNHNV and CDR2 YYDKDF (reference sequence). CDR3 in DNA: TGTGCCACCAGCGGTGACAGGGGCCTGGCCTTCTATGGCTACACCTTC. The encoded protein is CATSGDRGLAFYGYTF.

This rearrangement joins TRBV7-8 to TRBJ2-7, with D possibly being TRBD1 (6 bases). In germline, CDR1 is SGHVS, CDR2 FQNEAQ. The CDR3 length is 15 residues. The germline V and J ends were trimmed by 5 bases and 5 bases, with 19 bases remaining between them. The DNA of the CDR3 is TGTGCCAGCAGCGCCCAGCCTCACAGGGTCAACGAGCAGTACTTC. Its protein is CASSAQPHRVNEQYF.

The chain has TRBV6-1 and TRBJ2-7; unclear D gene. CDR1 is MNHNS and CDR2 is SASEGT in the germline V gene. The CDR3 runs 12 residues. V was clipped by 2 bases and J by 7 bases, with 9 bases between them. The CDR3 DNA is TGTGCCAGCAGTGAAACGGATATGGAGCAGTACTTC. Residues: CASSETDMEQYF.

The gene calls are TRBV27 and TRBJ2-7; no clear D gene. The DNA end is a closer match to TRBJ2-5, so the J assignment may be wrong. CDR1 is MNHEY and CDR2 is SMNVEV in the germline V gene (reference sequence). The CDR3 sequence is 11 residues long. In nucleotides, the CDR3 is TGTGCCAGCAGAGGCATAGAGACCCAGTACTTC. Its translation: CASRGIETQYF.

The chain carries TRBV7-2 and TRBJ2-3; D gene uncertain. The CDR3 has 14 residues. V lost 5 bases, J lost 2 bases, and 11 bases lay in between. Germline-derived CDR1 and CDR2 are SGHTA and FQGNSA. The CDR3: CASSPRVNTDTQYF. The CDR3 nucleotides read TGTGCCAGCAGCCCACGGGTCAACACAGATACGCAGTATTTT.

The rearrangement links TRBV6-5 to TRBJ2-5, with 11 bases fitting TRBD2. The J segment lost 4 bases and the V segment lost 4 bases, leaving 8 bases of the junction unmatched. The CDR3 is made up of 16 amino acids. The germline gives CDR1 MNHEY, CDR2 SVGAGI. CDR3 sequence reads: CASSSGLAGWGETQYF. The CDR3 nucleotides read TGTGCCAGCAGTTCAGGACTAGCGGGCTGGGGAGAGACCCAGTACTTC.

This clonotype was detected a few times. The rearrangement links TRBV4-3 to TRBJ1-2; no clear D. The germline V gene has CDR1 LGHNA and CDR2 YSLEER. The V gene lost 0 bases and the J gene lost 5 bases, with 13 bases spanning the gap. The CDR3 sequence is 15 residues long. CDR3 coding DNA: TGCGCCAGCAGCCAAGAATTCGGGGTTTCATATGGCTACACCTTC. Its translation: CASSQEFGVSYGYTF.

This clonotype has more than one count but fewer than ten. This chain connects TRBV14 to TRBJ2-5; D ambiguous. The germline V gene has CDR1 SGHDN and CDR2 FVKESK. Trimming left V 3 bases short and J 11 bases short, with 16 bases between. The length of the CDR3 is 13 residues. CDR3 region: CASSQDPHNEQYF. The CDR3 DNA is TGTGCCAGCAGCCAGGACCCCCACAATGAGCAGTACTTC. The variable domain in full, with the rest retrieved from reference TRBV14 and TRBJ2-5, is EAGVTQFPSHSVIEKGQTVTLRCDPISGHDNLYWYRRVMGKEIKFLLHFVKESKQDESGMPNNRFLAERTGGTYSTLKVQPAELEDSGVYFCASSQDPHNEQYFGPGTRLLVL.

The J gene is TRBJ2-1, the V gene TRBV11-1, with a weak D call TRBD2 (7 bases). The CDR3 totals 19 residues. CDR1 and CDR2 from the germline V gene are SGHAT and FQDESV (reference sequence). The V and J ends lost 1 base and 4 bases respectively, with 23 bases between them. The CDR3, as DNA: TGTGCCAGCAGCTTAGAGGGGGGGCCACTGACTTCTCCTTACAATGAGCAGTTCTTC. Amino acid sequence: CASSLEGGPLTSPYNEQFF.

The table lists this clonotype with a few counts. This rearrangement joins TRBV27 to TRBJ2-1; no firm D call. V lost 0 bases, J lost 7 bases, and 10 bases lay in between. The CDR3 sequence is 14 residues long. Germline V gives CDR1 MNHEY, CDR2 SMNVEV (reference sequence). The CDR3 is CASSLSQNPNEQFF. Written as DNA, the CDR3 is TGTGCCAGCAGTTTATCGCAGAACCCGAATGAGCAGTTCTTC.

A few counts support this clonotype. CDR3 coding DNA: TGCAGTGCTAGAGTGGATCCGACAGCCCCTCAGTACTTC. This gives the protein CSARVDPTAPQYF. This chain joins TRBV20-1 and TRBJ2-4; D is perhaps TRBD1 (5 bases). The CDR3 consists of 13 residues. Trimming left V 1 base short and J 12 bases short, with 16 bases between. Germline V gives CDR1 DFQATT, CDR2 SNEGSKA (reference sequence).

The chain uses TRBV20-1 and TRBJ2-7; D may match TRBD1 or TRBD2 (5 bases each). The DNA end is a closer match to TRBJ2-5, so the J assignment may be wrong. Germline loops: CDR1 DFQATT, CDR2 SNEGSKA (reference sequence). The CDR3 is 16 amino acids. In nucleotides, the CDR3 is TGCAGTGCCGGGTCGGGGCTTCTCCCCCAACAAGAGACCCAGTACTTC. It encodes CSAGSGLLPQQETQYF.

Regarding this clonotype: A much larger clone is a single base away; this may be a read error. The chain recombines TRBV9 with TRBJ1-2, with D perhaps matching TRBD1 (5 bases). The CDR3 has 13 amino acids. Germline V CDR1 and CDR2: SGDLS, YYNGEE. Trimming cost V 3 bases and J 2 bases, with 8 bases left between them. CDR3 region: CASSARQNYGYTF. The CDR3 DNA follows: TGTGCCAGCAGCGCCCGACAGAACTATGGCTACACCTTC.

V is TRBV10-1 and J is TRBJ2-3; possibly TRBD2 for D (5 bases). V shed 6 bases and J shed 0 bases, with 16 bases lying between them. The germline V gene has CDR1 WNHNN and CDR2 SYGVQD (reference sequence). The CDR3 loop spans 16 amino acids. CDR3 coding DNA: TGCGCCAGCAGGACCGGACTGGGATCTAGCACAGATACGCAGTATTTT. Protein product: CASRTGLGSSTDTQYF.

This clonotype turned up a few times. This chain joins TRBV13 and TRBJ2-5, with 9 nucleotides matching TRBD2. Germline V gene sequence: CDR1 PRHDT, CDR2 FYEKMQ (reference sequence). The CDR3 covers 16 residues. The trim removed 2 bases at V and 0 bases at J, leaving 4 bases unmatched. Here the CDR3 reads CASSLTPSGDQETQYF. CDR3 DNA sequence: TGTGCCAGCAGCTTAACGCCTAGCGGGGACCAAGAGACCCAGTACTTC.

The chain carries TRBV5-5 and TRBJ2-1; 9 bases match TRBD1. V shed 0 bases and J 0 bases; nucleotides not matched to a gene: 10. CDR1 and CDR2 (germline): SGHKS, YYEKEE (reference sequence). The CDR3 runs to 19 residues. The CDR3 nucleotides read TGTGCCAGCAGCTTGGCCGGGACAGGGTCCTTCAGCTCCTACAATGAGCAGTTCTTC. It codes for CASSLAGTGSFSSYNEQFF.

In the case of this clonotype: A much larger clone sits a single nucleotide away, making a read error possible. CDR3 bases: TGTGCCAGCAGCGAAGGACAGGGGGCCTATGGCTACACCTTC. This codes for CASSEGQGAYGYTF. The chain uses TRBV9 and TRBJ1-2; TRBD1 aligns across 11 bases. CDR3 length: 14 amino acids. In germline, CDR1 is SGDLS, CDR2 YYNGEE. V lost 3 bases and J lost 4; bases outside the gene matches: 2.

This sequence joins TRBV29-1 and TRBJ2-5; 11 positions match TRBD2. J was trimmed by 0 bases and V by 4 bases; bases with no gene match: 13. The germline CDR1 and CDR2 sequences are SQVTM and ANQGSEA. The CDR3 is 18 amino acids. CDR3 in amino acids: CSVARFSGGAPNQETQYF. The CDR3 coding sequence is TGCAGCGTTGCTCGCTTTAGCGGGGGGGCCCCCAACCAAGAGACCCAGTACTTC.

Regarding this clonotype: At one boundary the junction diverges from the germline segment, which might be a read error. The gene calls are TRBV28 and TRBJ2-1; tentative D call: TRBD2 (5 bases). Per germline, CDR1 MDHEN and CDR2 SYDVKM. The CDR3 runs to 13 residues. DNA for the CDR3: TGCGCCAGCAGCCCGGGGTTGGTCCATGAGCAGTTCTTC. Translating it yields CASSPGLVHEQFF. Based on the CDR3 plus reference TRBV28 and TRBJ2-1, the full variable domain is DVKVTQSSRYLVKRTGEKVFLECVQDMDHENMFWYRQDPGLGLRLIYFSYDVKMKEKGDIPEGYSVSREKKERFSLILESASTNQTSMYLCASSPGLVHEQFFGPGTRLTVL.